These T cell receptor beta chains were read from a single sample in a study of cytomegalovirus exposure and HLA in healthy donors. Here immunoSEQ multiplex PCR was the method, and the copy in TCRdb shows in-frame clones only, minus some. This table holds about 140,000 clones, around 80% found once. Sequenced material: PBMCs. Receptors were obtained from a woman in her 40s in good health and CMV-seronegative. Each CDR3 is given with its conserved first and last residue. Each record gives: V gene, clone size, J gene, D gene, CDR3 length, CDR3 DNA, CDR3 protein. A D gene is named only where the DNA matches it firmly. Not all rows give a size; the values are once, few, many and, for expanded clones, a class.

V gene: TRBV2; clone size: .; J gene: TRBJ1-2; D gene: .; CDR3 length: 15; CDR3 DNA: TGTGCCAGCAGTGACCCGCGCGGCCAGGGAAATGGCTACACCTTC; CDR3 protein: CASSDPRGQGNGYTF
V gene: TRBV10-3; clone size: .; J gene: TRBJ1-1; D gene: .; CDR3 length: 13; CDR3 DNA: TGTGCCATCAGTGGACGGGAGAAGGGTGAAGCTTTCTTT; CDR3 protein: CAISGREKGEAFF
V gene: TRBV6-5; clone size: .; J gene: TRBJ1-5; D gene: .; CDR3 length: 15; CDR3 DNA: TGTGCCAGCAGTGTCCTCGGAGGCCCCAATCAGCCCCAGCATTTT; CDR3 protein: CASSVLGGPNQPQHF
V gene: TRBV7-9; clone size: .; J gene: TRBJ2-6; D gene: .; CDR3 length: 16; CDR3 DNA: TGTGCCAGCAGCCAAGATGGAGGGGCTGGGGCCAACGTCCTGACTTTC; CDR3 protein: CASSQDGGAGANVLTF
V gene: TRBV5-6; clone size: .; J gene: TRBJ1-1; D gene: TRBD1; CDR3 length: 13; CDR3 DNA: TGTGCCAGCAGCTCGGGACAGTACACTGAAGCTTTCTTT; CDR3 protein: CASSSGQYTEAFF
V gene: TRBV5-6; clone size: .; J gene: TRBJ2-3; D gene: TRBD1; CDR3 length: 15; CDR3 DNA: TGTGCCAGCAACCCTAGAGGGGGCGTAGTTGATACGCAGTATTTT; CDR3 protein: CASNPRGGVVDTQYF
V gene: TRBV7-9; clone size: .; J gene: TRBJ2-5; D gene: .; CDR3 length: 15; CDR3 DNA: TGTGCCAGCAGCTTTATCCCTGGGCTTGCAGAGACCCAGTACTTC; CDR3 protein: CASSFIPGLAETQYF
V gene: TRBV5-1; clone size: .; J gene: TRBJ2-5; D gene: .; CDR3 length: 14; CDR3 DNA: TGCGCCAGCAGGAGCTTATCAACTCAAGAGACCCAGTACTTC; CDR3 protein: CASRSLSTQETQYF
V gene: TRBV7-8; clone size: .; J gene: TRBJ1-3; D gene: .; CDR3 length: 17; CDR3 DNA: TGTGCCAGCAGCTTAGTGTATGGGGGGGTCTCTGGAAACACCATATATTTT; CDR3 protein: CASSLVYGGVSGNTIYF
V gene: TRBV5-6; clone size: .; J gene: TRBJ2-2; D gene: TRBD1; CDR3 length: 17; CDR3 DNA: TGTGCCAGCAGCGCCTCCTGGACAGGGGGCAGCACCGGGGAGCTGTTTTTT; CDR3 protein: CASSASWTGGSTGELFF
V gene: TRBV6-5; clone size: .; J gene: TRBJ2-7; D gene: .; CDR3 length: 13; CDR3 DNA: TGTGCCAGCAGTTACGGGTTAGCGTACGAGCAGTACTTC; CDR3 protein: CASSYGLAYEQYF
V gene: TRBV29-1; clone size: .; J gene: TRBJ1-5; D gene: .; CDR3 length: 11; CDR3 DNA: TGCAGCGTTGATTATTTAATGCCCCAGCATTTT; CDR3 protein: CSVDYLMPQHF
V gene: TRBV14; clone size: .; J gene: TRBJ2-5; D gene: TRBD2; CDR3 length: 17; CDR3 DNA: TGTGCCAGCAGCTTTGGGACTAGCGTAAAACCCCAAGAGACCCAGTACTTC; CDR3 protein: CASSFGTSVKPQETQYF
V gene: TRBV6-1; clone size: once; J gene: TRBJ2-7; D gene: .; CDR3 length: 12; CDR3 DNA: TGTGCCAGCAGTGGTGGGCCCTACGAGCAGTACTTC; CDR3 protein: CASSGGPYEQYF
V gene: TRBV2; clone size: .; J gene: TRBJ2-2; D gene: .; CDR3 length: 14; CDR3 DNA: TGTGCCAGCAGTCTCAGGGTAGGGACCGGGGAGCTGTTTTTT; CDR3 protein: CASSLRVGTGELFF
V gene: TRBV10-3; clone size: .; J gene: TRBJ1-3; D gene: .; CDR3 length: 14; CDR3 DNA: TGTGCCACCGAGGGGCATAACAGGGAAAACACCATATATTTT; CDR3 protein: CATEGHNRENTIYF